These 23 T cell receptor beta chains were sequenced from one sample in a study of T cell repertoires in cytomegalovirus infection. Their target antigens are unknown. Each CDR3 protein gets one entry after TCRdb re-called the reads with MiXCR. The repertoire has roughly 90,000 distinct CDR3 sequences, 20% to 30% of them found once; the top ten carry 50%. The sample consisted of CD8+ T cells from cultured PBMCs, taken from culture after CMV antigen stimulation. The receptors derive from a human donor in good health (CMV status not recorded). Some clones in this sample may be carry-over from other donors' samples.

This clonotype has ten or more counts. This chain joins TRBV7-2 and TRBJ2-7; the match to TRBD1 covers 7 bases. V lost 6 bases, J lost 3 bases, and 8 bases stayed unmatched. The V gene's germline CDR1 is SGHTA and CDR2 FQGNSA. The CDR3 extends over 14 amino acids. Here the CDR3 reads CASSDRVGGYEQYF. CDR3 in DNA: TGTGCCAGCAGTGACAGGGTTGGTGGCTACGAGCAGTACTTC.

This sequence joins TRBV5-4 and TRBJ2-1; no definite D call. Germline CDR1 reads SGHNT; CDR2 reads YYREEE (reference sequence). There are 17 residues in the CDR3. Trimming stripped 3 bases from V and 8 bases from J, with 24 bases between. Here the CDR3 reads CASSSFPPDSTKDEQFF. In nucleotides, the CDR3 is TGTGCCAGCAGCTCCTTTCCCCCAGACTCAACGAAAGATGAGCAGTTCTTC. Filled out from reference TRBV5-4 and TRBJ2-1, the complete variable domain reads ETGVTQSPTHLIKTRGQQVTLRCSSQSGHNTVSWYQQALGQGPQFIFQYYREEENGRGNFPPRFSGLQFPNYSSELNVNALELDDSALYLCASSSFPPDSTKDEQFFGPGTRLTVL.

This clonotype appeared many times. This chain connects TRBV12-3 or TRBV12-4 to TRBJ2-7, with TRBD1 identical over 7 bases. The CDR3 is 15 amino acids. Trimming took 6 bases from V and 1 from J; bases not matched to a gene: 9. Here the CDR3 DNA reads TGTGCCAGCAGATCCACAGGGGCGAAGTCCTACGAGCAGTACTTC. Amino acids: CASRSTGAKSYEQYF.

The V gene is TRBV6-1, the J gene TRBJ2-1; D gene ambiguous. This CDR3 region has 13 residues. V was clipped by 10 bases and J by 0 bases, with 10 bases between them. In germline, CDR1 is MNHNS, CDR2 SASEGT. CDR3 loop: CATGRSSYNEQFF. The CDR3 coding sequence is TGTGCCACCGGCAGGAGCTCCTACAATGAGCAGTTCTTC.

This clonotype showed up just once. For the CDR3, the DNA is TGTGCCAGCAGCTTGGGGGTGGTACCGGGGATCACAGATACGCAGTATTTT. Protein sequence: CASSLGVVPGITDTQYF. This chain links TRBV5-4 with TRBJ2-3; the D gene is possibly TRBD2 (5 bases). The CDR3 totals 17 residues. Germline V gives CDR1 SGHNT, CDR2 YYREEE (reference sequence). V gave up 0 bases and J gave up 2 bases, with 16 bases separating them.

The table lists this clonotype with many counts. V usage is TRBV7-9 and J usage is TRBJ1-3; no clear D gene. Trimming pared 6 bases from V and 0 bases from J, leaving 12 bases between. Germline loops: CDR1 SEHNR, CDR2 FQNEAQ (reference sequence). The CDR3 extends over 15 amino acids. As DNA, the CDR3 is TGTGCCAGCAGGTCTCAGAACAGCTCTGGAAACACCATATATTTT. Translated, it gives CASRSQNSSGNTIYF.

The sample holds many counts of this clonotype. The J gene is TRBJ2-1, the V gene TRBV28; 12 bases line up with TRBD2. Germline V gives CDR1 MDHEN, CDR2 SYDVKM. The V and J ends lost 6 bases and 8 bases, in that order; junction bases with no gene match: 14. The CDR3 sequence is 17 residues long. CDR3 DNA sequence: TGTGCCAGCAGCCAGACTAGCGGGGGTCCACGGCTGTATGAGCAGTTCTTC. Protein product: CASSQTSGGPRLYEQFF.

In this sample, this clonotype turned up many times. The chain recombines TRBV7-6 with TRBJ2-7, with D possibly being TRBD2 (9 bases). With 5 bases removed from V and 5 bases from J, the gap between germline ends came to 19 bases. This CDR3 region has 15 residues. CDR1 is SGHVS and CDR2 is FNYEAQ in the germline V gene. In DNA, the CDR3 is TGTGCCAGCAGCCCAGGGGGCGGGAGGGTCCACGAGCAGTACTTC. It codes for CASSPGGGRVHEQYF.

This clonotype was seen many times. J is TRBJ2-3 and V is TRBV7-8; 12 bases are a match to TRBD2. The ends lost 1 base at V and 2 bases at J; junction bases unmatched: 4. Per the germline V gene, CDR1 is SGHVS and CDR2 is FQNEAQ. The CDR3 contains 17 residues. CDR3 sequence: CASSLGTSGAFTDTQYF. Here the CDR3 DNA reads TGTGCCAGCAGCTTAGGGACTAGCGGGGCGTTCACAGATACGCAGTATTTT.

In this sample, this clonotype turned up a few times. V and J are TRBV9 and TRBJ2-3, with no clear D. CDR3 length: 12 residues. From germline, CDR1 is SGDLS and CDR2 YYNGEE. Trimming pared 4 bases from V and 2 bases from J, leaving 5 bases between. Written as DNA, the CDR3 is TGTGCCAGCAGCAAAACCACAGATACGCAGTATTTT. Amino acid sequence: CASSKTTDTQYF.

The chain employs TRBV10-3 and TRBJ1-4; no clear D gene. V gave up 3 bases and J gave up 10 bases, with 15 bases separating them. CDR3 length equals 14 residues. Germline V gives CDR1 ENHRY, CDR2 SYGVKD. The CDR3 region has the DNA TGTGCCATCAGTGATTCCGACGGGGTGTCAAAACTGTTTTTT. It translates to CAISDSDGVSKLFF.

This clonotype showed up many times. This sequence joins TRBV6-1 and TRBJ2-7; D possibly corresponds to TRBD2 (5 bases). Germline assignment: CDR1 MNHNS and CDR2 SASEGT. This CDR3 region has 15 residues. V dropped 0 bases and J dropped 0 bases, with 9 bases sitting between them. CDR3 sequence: CASSEASGSSYEQYF. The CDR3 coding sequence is TGTGCCAGCAGTGAAGCATCGGGGAGCTCCTACGAGCAGTACTTC.

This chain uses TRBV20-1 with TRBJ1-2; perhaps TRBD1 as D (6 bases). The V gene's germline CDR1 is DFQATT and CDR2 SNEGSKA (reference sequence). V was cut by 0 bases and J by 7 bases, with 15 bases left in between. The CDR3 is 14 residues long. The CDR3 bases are TGCAGTGCTAGAGATCAACAGGGTGGTGGTGGCTACACCTTC. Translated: CSARDQQGGGGYTF.

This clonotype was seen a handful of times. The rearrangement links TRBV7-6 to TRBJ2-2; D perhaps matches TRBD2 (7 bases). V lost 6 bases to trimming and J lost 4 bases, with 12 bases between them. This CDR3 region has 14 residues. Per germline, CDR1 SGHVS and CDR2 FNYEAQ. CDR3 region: CASSRGGPTGELFF. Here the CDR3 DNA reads TGTGCCAGCAGTAGGGGGGGCCCCACCGGGGAGCTGTTTTTT.

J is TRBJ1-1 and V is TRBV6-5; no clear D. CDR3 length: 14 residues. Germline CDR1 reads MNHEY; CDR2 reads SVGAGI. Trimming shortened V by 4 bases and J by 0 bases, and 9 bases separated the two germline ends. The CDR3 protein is CASSSGSLNTEAFF. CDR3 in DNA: TGTGCCAGCAGTTCGGGCAGCTTGAACACTGAAGCTTTCTTT.

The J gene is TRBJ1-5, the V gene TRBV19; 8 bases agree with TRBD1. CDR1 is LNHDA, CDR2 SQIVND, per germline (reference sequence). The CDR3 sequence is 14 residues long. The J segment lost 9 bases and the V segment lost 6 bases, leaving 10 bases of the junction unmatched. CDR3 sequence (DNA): TGTGCCAGTAGCACCACAGGGGGTGCAGGGCCCCAGCATTTT. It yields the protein CASSTTGGAGPQHF.

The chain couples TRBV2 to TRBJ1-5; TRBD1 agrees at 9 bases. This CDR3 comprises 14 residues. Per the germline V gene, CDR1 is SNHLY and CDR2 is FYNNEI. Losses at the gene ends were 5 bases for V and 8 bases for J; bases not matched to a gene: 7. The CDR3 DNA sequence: TGTGCCAGCAGTAGGGGACAGGGAATTGAGCCCCAGCATTTT. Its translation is CASSRGQGIEPQHF.

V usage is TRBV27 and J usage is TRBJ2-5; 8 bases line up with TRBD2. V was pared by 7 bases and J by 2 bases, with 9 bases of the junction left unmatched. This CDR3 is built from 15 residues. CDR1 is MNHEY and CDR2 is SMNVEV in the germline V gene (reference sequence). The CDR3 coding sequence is TGTGCCAGCACCTCCTCGATAGCGGGACAAGAGACCCAGTACTTC. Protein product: CASTSSIAGQETQYF.

CDR3 in amino acids: CATSDPGRAGNFHTEAFF. The CDR3 region has the DNA TGTGCCACCAGTGACCCCGGGCGGGCAGGGAATTTTCACACTGAAGCTTTCTTT. This chain uses TRBV24-1 with TRBJ1-1; D possibly corresponds to TRBD1 (5 bases). Trimming took 4 bases from V and 3 from J, leaving 23 bases between them. The CDR3 extends over 18 amino acids. Germline V gives CDR1 KGHDR, CDR2 SFDVKD.

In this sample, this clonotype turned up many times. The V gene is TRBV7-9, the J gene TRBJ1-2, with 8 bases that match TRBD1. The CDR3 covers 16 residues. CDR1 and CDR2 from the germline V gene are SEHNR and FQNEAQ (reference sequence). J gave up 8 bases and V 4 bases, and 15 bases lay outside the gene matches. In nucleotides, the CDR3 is TGTGCCAGCAGCTCCACCGGGACAGGCCGTTCGGTGGGCTACACCTTC. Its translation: CASSSTGTGRSVGYTF.

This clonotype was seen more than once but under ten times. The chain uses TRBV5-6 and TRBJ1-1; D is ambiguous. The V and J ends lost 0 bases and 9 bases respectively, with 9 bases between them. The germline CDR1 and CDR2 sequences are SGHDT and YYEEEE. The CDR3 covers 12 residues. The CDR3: CASSLGGKQAFF. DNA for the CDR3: TGTGCCAGCAGCTTGGGGGGAAAGCAAGCTTTCTTT. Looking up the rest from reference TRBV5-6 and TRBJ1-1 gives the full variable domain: DAGVTQSPTHLIKTRGQQVTLRCSPKSGHDTVSWYQQALGQGPQFIFQYYEEEERQRGNFPDRFSGHQFPNYSSELNVNALLLGDSALYLCASSLGGKQAFFGQGTRLTVV.

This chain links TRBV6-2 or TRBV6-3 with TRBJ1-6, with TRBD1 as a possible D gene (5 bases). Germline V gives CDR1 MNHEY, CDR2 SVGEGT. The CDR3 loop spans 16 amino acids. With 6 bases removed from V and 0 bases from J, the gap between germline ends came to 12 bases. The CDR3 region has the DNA TGTGCCAGCAGCGATTCAGGGAGCTCCTATAATTCACCCCTCCACTTT. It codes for CASSDSGSSYNSPLHF.

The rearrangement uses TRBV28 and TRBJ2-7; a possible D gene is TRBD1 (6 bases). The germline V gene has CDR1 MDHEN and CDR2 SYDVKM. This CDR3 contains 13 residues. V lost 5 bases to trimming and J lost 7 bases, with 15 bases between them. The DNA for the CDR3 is TGTGCCAGCAGTCCTCAGGGGCTGCGGGAGCAGTACTTC. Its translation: CASSPQGLREQYF.